The source of this TCR beta chain is a study of blood T cell repertoires in COVID-19. On the study more broadly: In each case, the material was cDNA or gDNA derived from T cells, B-cell-depleted T cells, or PBMCs.

Germline V CDR1 and CDR2: SGDLS, YYNGEE. The CDR3 extends over 16 amino acids. Trimming took 3 bases from V and 4 from J; bases not matched to a gene: 4. Authors' data handling: Researchers report that nucleated cell counts were estimated from reference gene primer amplification. Profiled with immunoSEQ multiplex PCR; TCRdb holds only in-frame clones, not every one. From that table come the V and J calls and clone size; the DNA was used to work out D and trimming. The sample records around 100,000 clones, about 90% being singletons. This chain joins TRBV9 and TRBJ2-1; 13 bases map to TRBD2. This sequence originates from a woman between 50 and 59 years old with COVID-19, enrolled during active disease. The sequenced sample was peripheral blood. The CDR3 DNA reads TGTGCCAGCAGCGCCCCGGGACTAGCGGGGTACAATGAGCAGTTCTTC. It is translated as CASSAPGLAGYNEQFF.